This T cell receptor beta chain is from a study of blood T cell repertoires in COVID-19. The overall study: Nucleic acid was either cDNA or gDNA, and it came from T cells, B-cell-depleted T cells, or PBMCs.

The V gene lost 4 bases and the J gene lost 0 bases, with 11 bases spanning the gap. The CDR3 runs to 14 residues. Germline V lookup: CDR1 GTSNPN, CDR2 SVGIG (reference sequence). Data came from immunoSEQ multiplex PCR; TCRdb stores just in-frame clones and leaves some out. The sample includes 100,000 or so clones, less than 80% of them seen just once. The rearrangement uses TRBV30 and TRBJ2-3; a weak D match, TRBD1 (5 bases). The clonotype originates from a man aged 70-80 years with active or convalescent COVID-19. Sequenced sample: peripheral blood. The DNA of the CDR3 is TGTGCCTGGAAACGACAGACCAGCACAGATACGCAGTATTTT. Its protein is CAWKRQTSTDTQYF.